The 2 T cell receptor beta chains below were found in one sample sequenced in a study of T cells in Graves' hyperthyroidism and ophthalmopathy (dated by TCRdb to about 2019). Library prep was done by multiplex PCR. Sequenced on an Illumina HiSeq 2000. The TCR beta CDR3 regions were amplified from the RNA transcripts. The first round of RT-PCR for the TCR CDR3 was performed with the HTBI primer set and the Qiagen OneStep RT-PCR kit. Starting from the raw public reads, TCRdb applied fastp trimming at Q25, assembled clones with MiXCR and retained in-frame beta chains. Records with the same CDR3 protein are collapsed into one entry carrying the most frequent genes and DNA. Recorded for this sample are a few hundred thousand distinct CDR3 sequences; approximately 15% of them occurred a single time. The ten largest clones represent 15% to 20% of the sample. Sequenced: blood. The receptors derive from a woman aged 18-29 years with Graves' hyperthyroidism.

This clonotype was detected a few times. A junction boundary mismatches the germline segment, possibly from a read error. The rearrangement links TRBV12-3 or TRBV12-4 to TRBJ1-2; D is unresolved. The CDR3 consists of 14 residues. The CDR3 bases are TGTGCCGGCAGTTTCTTGCAGTGGCACTATGGCTACACCTTC. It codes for CAGSFLQWHYGYTF.

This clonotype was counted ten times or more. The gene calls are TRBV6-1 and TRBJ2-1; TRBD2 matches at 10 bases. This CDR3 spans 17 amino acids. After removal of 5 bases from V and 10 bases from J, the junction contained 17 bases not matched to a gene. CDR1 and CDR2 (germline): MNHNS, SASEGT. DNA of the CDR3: TGTGCCAGCAGTTCTCGTCCCCTAGCGGGAGTCGGAAGCGAGCAGTTCTTC. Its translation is CASSSRPLAGVGSEQFF.